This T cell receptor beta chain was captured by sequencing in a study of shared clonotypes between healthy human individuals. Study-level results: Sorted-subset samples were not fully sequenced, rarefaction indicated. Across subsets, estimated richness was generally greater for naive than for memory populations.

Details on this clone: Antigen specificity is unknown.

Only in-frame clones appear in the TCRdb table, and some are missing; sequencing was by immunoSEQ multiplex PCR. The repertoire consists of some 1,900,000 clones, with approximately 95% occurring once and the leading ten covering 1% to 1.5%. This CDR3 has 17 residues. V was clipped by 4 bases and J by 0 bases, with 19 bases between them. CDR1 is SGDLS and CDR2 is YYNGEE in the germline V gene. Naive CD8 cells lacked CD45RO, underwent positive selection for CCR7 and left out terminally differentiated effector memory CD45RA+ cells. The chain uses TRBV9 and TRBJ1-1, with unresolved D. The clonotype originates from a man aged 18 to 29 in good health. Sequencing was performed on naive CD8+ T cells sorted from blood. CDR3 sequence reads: CASSSSREKGMNTEAFF. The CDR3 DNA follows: TGTGCCAGCAGCTCATCACGGGAGAAGGGTATGAACACTGAAGCTTTCTTT.